This is a list of T cell receptor beta chains from one sample in a study of T-cell memory formation after mild COVID-19. TCRdb re-analysed the 5' RACE reads in MiXCR, keeping a single row per CDR3 protein. The profile covers about 270,000 distinct CDR3 sequences, with 15% to 19% appearing a single time and 2.1% taken by the ten largest. The sequencing sample was made of PBMCs or a T cell subset sorted from them (not recorded which). Receptors were obtained from an adult woman who had mild COVID-19 (a few samples of this study predate the infection). Cell type and time point are not known. Each CDR3 is given with its conserved first and last residue. D genes are given only for firm matches. Some rows mark clone size as missing; the rest say once, few, many or name a class of expanded clone.

V: TRBV10-3
size: many
D: -
J: TRBJ1-2
CDR3: CAITTTGGGYTF
DNA: TGTGCCATCACCACGACAGGAGGAGGCTACACCTTC

V: TRBV15
size: -
D: TRBD2
J: TRBJ2-1
CDR3: CATSRTSGSYNEQFF
DNA: TGTGCCACCAGCAGGACTAGCGGATCCTACAATGAGCAGTTCTTC

V: TRBV5-1
size: few
D: -
J: TRBJ1-5
CDR3: CASSSGPYSNQPQHF
DNA: TGCGCCAGCAGCTCCGGCCCCTATAGCAATCAGCCCCAGCATTTT

V: TRBV3-1
size: -
D: -
J: TRBJ1-1
CDR3: CASSQGIVNTEAFF
DNA: TGTGCCAGCAGCCAAGGAATTGTCAACACTGAAGCTTTCTTT

V: TRBV7-3
size: few
D: -
J: TRBJ2-1
CDR3: CASSIGGGYYNEQFF
DNA: TGTGCCAGCAGCATCGGGGGAGGCTACTACAATGAGCAGTTCTTC

V: TRBV12-3/TRBV12-4
size: -
D: TRBD1
J: TRBJ1-2
CDR3: CASRNTGAGYGYTF
DNA: TGTGCCAGCAGGAACACAGGGGCAGGGTATGGCTACACCTTC

V: TRBV6-1
size: few
D: -
J: TRBJ2-2
CDR3: CASRVMRNTGELFF
DNA: TGTGCCAGCAGGGTCATGAGGAACACCGGGGAGCTGTTTTTT

V: TRBV24-1
size: -
D: -
J: TRBJ2-7
CDR3: CATSDGGTTDYEQYF
DNA: TGTGCCACCAGTGATGGGGGAACAACCGACTACGAGCAGTACTTC

V: TRBV2
size: few
D: TRBD1
J: TRBJ1-1
CDR3: CASSTRQGPNTEAFF
DNA: TGTGCCAGCAGTACCCGACAGGGCCCGAACACTGAAGCTTTCTTT

V: TRBV12-3/TRBV12-4
size: many
D: -
J: TRBJ2-1
CDR3: CASSSQRTYNEQFF
DNA: TGTGCCAGCAGTTCCCAGCGGACCTACAATGAGCAGTTCTTC

V: TRBV29-1
size: few
D: TRBD1
J: TRBJ2-7
CDR3: CSVDRGGADYEQYF
DNA: TGCAGCGTTGACCGAGGGGGCGCTGACTACGAGCAGTACTTC

V: TRBV10-3
size: many
D: -
J: TRBJ2-7
CDR3: CAISESNYEQYF
DNA: TGTGCCATCAGTGAGTCGAACTACGAGCAGTACTTC

V: TRBV7-8
size: few
D: -
J: TRBJ1-6
CDR3: CASSLGQGVRVNSPLHF
DNA: TGTGCCAGCAGCTTAGGCCAGGGCGTTAGGGTTAATTCACCCCTCCACTTT

V: TRBV4-2
size: -
D: -
J: TRBJ2-5
CDR3: CASSSGDKQETQYF
DNA: TGTGCCTCCTCCTCCGGAGACAAACAAGAGACCCAGTACTTC